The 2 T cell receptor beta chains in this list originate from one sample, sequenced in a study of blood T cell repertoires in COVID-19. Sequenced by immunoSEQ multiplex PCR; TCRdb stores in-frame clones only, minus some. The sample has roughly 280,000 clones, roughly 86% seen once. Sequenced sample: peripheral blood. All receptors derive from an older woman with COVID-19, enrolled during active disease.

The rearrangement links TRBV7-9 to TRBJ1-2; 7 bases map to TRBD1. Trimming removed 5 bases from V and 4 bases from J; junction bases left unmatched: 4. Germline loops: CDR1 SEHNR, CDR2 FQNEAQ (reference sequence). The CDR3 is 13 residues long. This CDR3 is CASSETGTYGYTF. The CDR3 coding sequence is TGTGCCAGCAGCGAGACAGGGACCTATGGCTACACCTTC.

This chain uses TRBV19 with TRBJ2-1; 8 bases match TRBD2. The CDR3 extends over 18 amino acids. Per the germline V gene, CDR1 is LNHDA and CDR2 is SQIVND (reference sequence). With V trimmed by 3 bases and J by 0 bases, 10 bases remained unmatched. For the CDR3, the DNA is TGTGCCAGTAGTATGAAGCGGGGGCGCCGAAGCTCCTACAATGAGCAGTTCTTC. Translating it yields CASSMKRGRRSSYNEQFF.